The clone carrying this T cell receptor (beta chain) has just a few counts. Its cognate antigen is unknown. This specimen belongs to a study of blood T cells in healthy people across ages. Broader study findings: Age showed a roughly linear inverse relationship with TCR beta diversity per million T cells. Naive CD4+ cells and diversity were both higher in long-lived donors than in aged donors.

The authors ran a second PCR of about 7 to 11 cycles using a sample-barcoded 5' primer and a J-beta primer mix. Each cDNA molecule received a tag from a template-switch adaptor that had 12 random nucleotides. TCRdb re-analysed the 5' RACE reads in MiXCR, keeping a single row per CDR3 protein. This table holds about 1,400,000 distinct CDR3 sequences, approximately 60% found once. The sequenced sample was blood. The TCR sequence derives from a man aged 18 to 29 in good health.

CDR3 DNA sequence: TGTGCCAGCAGCCTTGGGACAGGGGGCTTGGAGACCCAGTACTTC. As protein: CASSLGTGGLETQYF. The J gene is TRBJ2-5, the V gene TRBV3-1; 12 nucleotides agree with TRBD1. V dropped 4 bases and J dropped 5; count of bases not matched to a gene: 5. CDR3 length: 15 residues. The germline V gene has CDR1 LGHDT and CDR2 YNNKEL (reference sequence).